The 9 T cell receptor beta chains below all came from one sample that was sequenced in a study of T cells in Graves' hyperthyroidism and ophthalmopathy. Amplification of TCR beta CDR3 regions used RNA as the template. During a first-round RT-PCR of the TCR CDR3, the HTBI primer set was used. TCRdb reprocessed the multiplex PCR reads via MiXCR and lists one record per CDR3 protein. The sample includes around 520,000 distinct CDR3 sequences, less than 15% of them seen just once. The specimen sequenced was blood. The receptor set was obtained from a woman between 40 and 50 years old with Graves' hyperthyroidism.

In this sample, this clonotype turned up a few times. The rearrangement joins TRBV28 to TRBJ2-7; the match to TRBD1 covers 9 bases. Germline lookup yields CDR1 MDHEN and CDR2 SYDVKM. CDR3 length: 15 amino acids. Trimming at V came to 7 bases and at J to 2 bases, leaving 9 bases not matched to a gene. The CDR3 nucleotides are TGTGCCAGCATGACGACAGGACAGGGGCCCTACGAGCAGTACTTC. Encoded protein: CASMTTGQGPYEQYF.

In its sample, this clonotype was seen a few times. CDR3 in amino acids: CASGYRDRDNEQFF. DNA of the CDR3: TGTGCCAGCGGCTACCGGGACAGAGACAATGAGCAGTTCTTC. V gene TRBV12-3 or TRBV12-4 combines with J gene TRBJ2-1, with 7 bases identical to TRBD1. The CDR3 has 14 amino acids. The V segment lost 8 bases and the J segment 5 bases; nucleotides outside the gene matches: 9.

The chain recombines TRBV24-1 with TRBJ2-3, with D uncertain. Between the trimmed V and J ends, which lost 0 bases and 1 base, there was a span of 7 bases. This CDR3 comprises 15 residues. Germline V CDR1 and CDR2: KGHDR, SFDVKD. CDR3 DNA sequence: TGTGCCACCAGTGATTTGAGGATCGGCACAGATACGCAGTATTTT. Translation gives CATSDLRIGTDTQYF.

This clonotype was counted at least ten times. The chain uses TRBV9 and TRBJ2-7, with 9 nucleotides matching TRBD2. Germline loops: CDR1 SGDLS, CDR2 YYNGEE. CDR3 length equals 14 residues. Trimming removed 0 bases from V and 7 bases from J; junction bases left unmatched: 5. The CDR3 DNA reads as TGTGCCAGCAGCGTAGATAGCGGGAGTGGAGAGCAGTACTTC. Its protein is CASSVDSGSGEQYF.

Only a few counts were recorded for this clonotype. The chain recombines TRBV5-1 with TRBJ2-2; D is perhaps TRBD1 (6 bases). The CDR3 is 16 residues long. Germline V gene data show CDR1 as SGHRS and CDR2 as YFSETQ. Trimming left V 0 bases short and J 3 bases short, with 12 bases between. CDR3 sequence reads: CASSLGPGEYTGELFF. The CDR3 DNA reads TGCGCCAGCAGCTTGGGTCCAGGGGAGTACACCGGGGAGCTGTTTTTT.

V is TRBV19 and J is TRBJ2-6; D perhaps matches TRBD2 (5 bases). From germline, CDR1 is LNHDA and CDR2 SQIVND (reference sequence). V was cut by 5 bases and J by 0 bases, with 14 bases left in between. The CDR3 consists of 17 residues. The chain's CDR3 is CASSPRRGSSGANVLTF. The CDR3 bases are TGTGCCAGTAGTCCACGTCGGGGAAGCTCTGGGGCCAACGTCCTGACTTTC.

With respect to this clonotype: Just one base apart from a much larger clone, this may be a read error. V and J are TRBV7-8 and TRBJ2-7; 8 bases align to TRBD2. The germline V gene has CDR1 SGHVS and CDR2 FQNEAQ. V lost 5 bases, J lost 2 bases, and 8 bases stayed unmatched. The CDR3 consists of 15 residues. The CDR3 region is CASSLRTSRPYEQYF. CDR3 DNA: TGTGCCAGCAGCCTCAGGACTAGCAGACCCTACGAGCAGTACTTC. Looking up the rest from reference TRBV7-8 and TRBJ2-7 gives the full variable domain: GAGVSQSPRYKVAKRGQDVALRCDPISGHVSLFWYQQALGQGPEFLTYFQNEAQLDKSGLPSDRFFAERPEGSVSTLKIQRTQQEDSAVYLCASSLRTSRPYEQYFGPGTRLTVT.

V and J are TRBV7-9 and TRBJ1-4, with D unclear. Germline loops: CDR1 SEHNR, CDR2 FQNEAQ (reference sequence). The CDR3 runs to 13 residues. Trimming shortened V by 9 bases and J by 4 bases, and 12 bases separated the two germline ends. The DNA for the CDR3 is TGTGCCAGTTTAGGTCGGGTTAATGAAAAACTGTTTTTT. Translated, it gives CASLGRVNEKLFF.

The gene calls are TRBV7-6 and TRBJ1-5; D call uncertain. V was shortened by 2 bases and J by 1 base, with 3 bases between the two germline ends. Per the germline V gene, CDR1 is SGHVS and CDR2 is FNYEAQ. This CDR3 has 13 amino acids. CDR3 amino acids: CASSLMSNQPQHF. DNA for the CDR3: TGTGCCAGCAGCTTAATGAGCAATCAGCCCCAGCATTTT.